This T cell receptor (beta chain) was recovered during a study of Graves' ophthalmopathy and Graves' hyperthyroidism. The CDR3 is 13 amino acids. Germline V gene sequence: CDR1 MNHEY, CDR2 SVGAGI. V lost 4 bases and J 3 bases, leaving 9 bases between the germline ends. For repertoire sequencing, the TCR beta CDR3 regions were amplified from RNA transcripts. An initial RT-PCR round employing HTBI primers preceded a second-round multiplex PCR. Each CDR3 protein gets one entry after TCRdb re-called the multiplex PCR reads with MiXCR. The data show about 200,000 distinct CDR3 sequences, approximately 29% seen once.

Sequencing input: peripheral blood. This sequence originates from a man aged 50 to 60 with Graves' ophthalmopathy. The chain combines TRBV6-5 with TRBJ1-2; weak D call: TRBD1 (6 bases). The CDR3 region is CASSSQGYYGYTF. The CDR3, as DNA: TGTGCCAGCAGTTCACAGGGATACTATGGCTACACCTTC.